The present T cell receptor (beta chain) was sequenced within a study of shared T cell receptors in the human thymus. This CDR3 contains 18 residues. Unmatched junction bases numbered 10, after V lost 1 base and J lost 7 bases. From germline, CDR1 is MNHEY and CDR2 SMNVEV (reference sequence). Sequenced by immunoSEQ multiplex PCR; TCRdb stores in-frame clones only, minus some. The sample has 540,000 or so clones, about 80% seen once. These records were also assigned to another study, of human thymus T cells. That study reports: V and J genes seemed to be used with bias in thymic and blood repertoires. Related research found strongly overlapping thymic repertoires in unrelated individuals.

This TCR was sampled from a boy under two years old with a congenital heart defect. The source material was thymocytes. The chain uses TRBV27 and TRBJ2-1, with 13 bases lining up with TRBD2. CDR3 sequence (DNA): TGTGCCAGCAGTTTATATTACCGGACTAGCGGGAGATGGAATGAGCAGTTCTTC. Encoded protein: CASSLYYRTSGRWNEQFF.